Described below is a single T cell receptor (beta chain) sequence and its context. What it binds is not known. J lost 4 bases, V lost 6 bases, and 7 bases had no gene match. The germline V gene encodes CDR1 MNHNY and CDR2 SVGAGI (reference sequence). The CDR3 extends over 15 amino acids. The sample belongs to a study of cytomegalovirus exposure and HLA in healthy donors. Study information: A previous analysis identified 100 million to 120 million unique TCR beta sequences derived from around 200 million T cells.

Points from the study as a whole: It was reported that TCR beta sequences correctly inferred the HLA-A and HLA-B alleles for most subjects. For most TCR beta V segments, an earlier analysis put the productive rate at about 87% or about 30% of the time.

Unrecorded immune exposures were likely, despite nominal health at sampling. Primers included in the PCR were 60 Vbeta and 13 Jbeta primers. Clones were sequenced by immunoSEQ multiplex PCR, and TCRdb holds only the in-frame ones, with some missing. Among around 150,000 clones, under 80% were seen once, and the ten largest hold 4.3%. V is TRBV6-6 and J is TRBJ1-1, with 11 bases lining up with TRBD1. The receptor comes from a man aged 40-55 years in good health and CMV-seronegative. The sample was PBMCs. The CDR3, as DNA: TGTGCCAGCAGCGCCCGGGACAGGGGGGTCACTGAAGCTTTCTTT. It yields the protein CASSARDRGVTEAFF.